This passage covers 14 T cell receptor beta chains from one sample sequenced in a study of blood T cell repertoires in COVID-19. Measured with immunoSEQ multiplex PCR; TCRdb has only the in-frame clones, and not every one. Among some 300,000 clones, more than 85% were seen once, and the ten largest hold approximately 1%. The specimen sequenced was PBMCs or T cells enriched from blood (not recorded which). The origin of the receptors is a woman in her twenties or thirties who had recovered from COVID-19.

V is TRBV2 and J is TRBJ2-3; 9 bases are shared with TRBD2. The CDR3 is 16 residues long. Germline V CDR1 and CDR2: SNHLY, FYNNEI. With 6 bases clipped from V and 0 bases from J, the junction kept 7 bases outside the gene matches. The CDR3 coding sequence is TGTGCCAGCAGCTTCTGGGGGACTAGCAGCACAGATACGCAGTATTTT. Protein product: CASSFWGTSSTDTQYF.

The J gene is TRBJ1-2, the V gene TRBV5-8; D gene uncertain. CDR3 length: 14 residues. Trimming pared 3 bases from V and 4 bases from J, leaving 13 bases between. Germline CDR1 and CDR2: SGHTS and YDEGEE. The CDR3 region is CASSWWQAPYGYTF. CDR3 DNA sequence: TGTGCCAGCAGCTGGTGGCAGGCCCCCTATGGCTACACCTTC.

J is TRBJ2-1 and V is TRBV30; D is ambiguous. The CDR3 is 13 amino acids. In germline, CDR1 is GTSNPN, CDR2 SVGIG (reference sequence). Trimming left V 0 bases short and J 3 bases short, with 6 bases between. The CDR3 is CAWSVTSYNEQFF. The CDR3 DNA reads as TGTGCCTGGAGTGTAACCAGCTACAATGAGCAGTTCTTC.

The chain has TRBV14 and TRBJ1-2; D unclear. V gave up 3 bases and J gave up 7 bases, with 9 bases separating them. Germline V CDR1 and CDR2: SGHDN, FVKESK. This CDR3 region has 12 residues. CDR3 bases: TGTGCCAGCAGCCAGCGGGGAACTGGCTACACCTTC. Residues: CASSQRGTGYTF.

The chain recombines TRBV29-1 with TRBJ1-2; 7 positions match TRBD1. V shed 6 bases and J 3 bases; nucleotides not matched to a gene: 7. This CDR3 is 13 amino acids long. The germline V gene encodes CDR1 SQVTM and CDR2 ANQGSEA. The CDR3 sequence: CSVSGRGDYGYTF. In DNA form, the CDR3 reads TGCAGCGTCTCGGGCAGGGGGGACTATGGCTACACCTTC. The whole variable domain, filled in from reference TRBV29-1 and TRBJ1-2, reads SAVISQKPSRDICQRGTSLTIQCQVDSQVTMMFWYRQQPGQSLTLIATANQGSEATYESGFVIDKFPISRPNLTFSTLTVSNMSPEDSSIYLCSVSGRGDYGYTFGSGTRLTVV.

This clone has just one count. V and J are TRBV28 and TRBJ2-7; 7 nucleotides match TRBD1. The V and J ends lost 2 bases and 3 bases, in that order; junction bases with no gene match: 4. CDR3 length equals 14 residues. Per the germline V gene, CDR1 is MDHEN and CDR2 is SYDVKM. The CDR3, as DNA: TGTGCCAGCAGTTTACAGGGGGTGGACTACGAGCAGTACTTC. Encoded protein: CASSLQGVDYEQYF.

This chain's CDR3 is CASSPGTSGGADTQYF. CDR3 coding DNA: TGTGCCAGCAGCCCCGGGACTAGCGGGGGGGCGGATACGCAGTATTTT. The rearrangement links TRBV5-5 to TRBJ2-3, with 16 bases fitting TRBD2. Germline CDR1 and CDR2: SGHKS and YYEKEE (reference sequence). The ends lost 4 bases at V and 6 bases at J; junction bases unmatched: 5. This CDR3 has 16 residues.

The genes are TRBV19 and TRBJ2-2, with 8 bases aligning to TRBD1. V shed 5 bases and J 6 bases; nucleotides not matched to a gene: 2. Germline CDR1 is LNHDA and CDR2 is SQIVND (reference sequence). The CDR3 extends over 13 amino acids. CDR3: CASSGQGPGELFF. The CDR3 DNA reads TGTGCCAGTAGTGGACAGGGTCCCGGGGAGCTGTTTTTT.

The V gene is TRBV2, the J gene TRBJ2-1; the D gene is possibly TRBD2 (7 bases). Trimming took 11 bases from V and 2 from J, leaving 16 bases between them. This CDR3 has 14 amino acids. Germline values: CDR1 SNHLY, CDR2 FYNNEI. The CDR3 is CASKGGVAYNEQFF. CDR3 nucleotides: TGTGCCTCCAAGGGGGGGGTGGCCTACAATGAGCAGTTCTTC.

The V gene is TRBV3-1 (or the pseudogene TRBV3-2), the J gene TRBJ2-1, with a possible D match to TRBD2 (6 bases). With 0 bases removed from V and 4 bases from J, the gap between germline ends came to 16 bases. Germline CDR1 LGHDT, CDR2 YNNKEL (reference sequence). This CDR3 region has 17 residues. DNA of the CDR3: TGTGCCAGCAGCCAAGATATCACTCCCGGAGGGTACAATGAGCAGTTCTTC. It encodes CASSQDITPGGYNEQFF.

The chain couples TRBV2 to TRBJ1-2; D unresolved. V dropped 4 bases and J dropped 4 bases, with 10 bases sitting between them. Germline lookup yields CDR1 SNHLY and CDR2 FYNNEI. The CDR3 contains 13 residues. Here the CDR3 reads CASSAGMPYGYTF. As DNA, the CDR3 is TGTGCCAGCAGTGCCGGGATGCCCTATGGCTACACCTTC.

This clone was detected a few times. The chain carries TRBV2 and TRBJ2-7; 8 positions match TRBD2. With V trimmed by 5 bases and J by 2 bases, 5 bases remained unmatched. CDR1 SNHLY and CDR2 FYNNEI come from the germline V gene. CDR3 length: 14 amino acids. The chain's CDR3 is CASSTGGAAYEQYF. As DNA, the CDR3 is TGTGCCAGCAGTACGGGGGGGGCCGCCTACGAGCAGTACTTC.

CDR3 in amino acids: CASSQFGQGTGANVLTF. The CDR3 DNA reads as TGCGCCAGCAGCCAATTCGGACAGGGCACCGGGGCCAACGTCCTGACTTTC. V is TRBV4-3 and J is TRBJ2-6; TRBD1 aligns across 8 bases. Looked up from germline, CDR1 is LGHNA and CDR2 is YSLEER. The CDR3 runs to 17 residues. J was trimmed by 4 bases and V by 2 bases; bases with no gene match: 7.

The genes are TRBV9 and TRBJ2-7; 10 nucleotides match TRBD1. This CDR3 is 17 amino acids long. Germline-derived CDR1 and CDR2 are SGDLS and YYNGEE. The junction had 11 bases not matched to a gene; V was cut back by 0 bases and J by 5 bases. The CDR3 loop reads CASSVDMGQGPLDEQYF. Written as DNA, the CDR3 is TGTGCCAGCAGCGTAGATATGGGACAGGGGCCACTGGACGAGCAGTACTTC. The complete variable domain, with remaining parts taken from reference TRBV9 and TRBJ2-7, reads DSGVTQTPKHLITATGQRVTLRCSPRSGDLSVYWYQQSLDQGLQFLIQYYNGEERAKGNILERFSAQQFPDLHSELNLSSLELGDSALYFCASSVDMGQGPLDEQYFGPGTRLTVT.